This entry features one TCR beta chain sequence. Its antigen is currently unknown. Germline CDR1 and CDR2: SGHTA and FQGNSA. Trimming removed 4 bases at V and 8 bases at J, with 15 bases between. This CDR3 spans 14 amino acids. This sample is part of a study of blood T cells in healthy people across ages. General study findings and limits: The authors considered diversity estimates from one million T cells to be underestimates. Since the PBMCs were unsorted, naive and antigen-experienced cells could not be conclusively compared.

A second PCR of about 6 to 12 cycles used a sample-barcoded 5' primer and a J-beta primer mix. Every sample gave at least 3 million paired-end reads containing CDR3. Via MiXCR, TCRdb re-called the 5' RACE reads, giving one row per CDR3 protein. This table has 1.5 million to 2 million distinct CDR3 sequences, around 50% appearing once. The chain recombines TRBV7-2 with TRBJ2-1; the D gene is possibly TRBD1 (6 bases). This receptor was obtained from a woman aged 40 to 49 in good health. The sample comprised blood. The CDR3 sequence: CASSSRGLWDEQFF. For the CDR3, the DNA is TGTGCCAGCAGCTCCAGGGGTTTATGGGATGAGCAGTTCTTC.